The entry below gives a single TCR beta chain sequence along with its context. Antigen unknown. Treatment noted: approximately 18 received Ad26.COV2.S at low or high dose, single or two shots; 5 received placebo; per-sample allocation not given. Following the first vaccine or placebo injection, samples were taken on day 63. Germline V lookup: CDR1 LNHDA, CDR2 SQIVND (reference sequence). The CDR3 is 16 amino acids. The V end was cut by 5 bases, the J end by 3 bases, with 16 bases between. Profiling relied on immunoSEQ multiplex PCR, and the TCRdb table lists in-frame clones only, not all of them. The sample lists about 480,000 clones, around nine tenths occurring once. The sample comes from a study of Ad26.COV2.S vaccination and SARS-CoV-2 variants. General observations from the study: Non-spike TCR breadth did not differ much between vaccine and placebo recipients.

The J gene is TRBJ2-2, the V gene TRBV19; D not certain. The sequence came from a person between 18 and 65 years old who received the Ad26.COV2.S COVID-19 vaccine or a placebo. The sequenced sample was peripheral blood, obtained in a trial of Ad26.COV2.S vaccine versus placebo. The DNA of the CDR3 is TGTGCCAGTAGTCTAACCCCTCTTTTCTACACCGGGGAGCTGTTTTTT. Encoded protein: CASSLTPLFYTGELFF.